This is a list of T cell receptor beta chains from one sample in a study of blood T cell repertoires in COVID-19. Profiling relied on immunoSEQ multiplex PCR, and the TCRdb table lists in-frame clones only, not all of them. Of 120,000 or so clones detected, 55% to 75% appear once; the ten largest clones hold about 2.2%. The material sequenced was peripheral blood. These receptors all stem from a woman in her 70s with acute or convalescent COVID-19. CDR3s include the opening cysteine and the closing phenylalanine or tryptophan. D genes are given only for firm matches. Clone size appears in some rows only: once, few, many, or a class for an expanded clone.

D gene,CDR3 length,V gene,clone size,J gene,CDR3 DNA,CDR3 protein
TRBD1,14,TRBV19,-,TRBJ1-2,TGTGCCAGTACTGACAGGGCCTCTAACTATGGCTACACCTTC,CASTDRASNYGYTF
-,16,TRBV9,-,TRBJ1-5,TGTGCCAGCAGCGTAGGAGACAGTTCATACAATCAGCCCCAGCATTTT,CASSVGDSSYNQPQHF
TRBD1,15,TRBV5-4,-,TRBJ1-2,TGTGCCAGCAGCCCTGCCAGGACAGGGGTCCATGGCTACACCTTC,CASSPARTGVHGYTF
-,14,TRBV7-2,-,TRBJ2-2,TGTGCCAGCAGCTTAGCCGTCGGGGCCGGGGAGCTGTTTTTT,CASSLAVGAGELFF
-,13,TRBV2,-,TRBJ2-1,TGTGCCAGCAGTGAAATAGGAGGGAATGAGCAGTTCTTC,CASSEIGGNEQFF
-,13,TRBV25-1,-,TRBJ2-2,TGTGCCAGCTCCTGGCCCGGGGCCGGGGAGCTGTTTTTT,CASSWPGAGELFF
TRBD1,12,TRBV13,-,TRBJ1-2,TGTGCCAGCAGCTGGAACAGGGGTAGCTACACCTTC,CASSWNRGSYTF
-,14,TRBV19,few,TRBJ2-7,TGTGCCAGTAGTATAAGTTCTAGCTCCTACGAGCAGTACTTC,CASSISSSSYEQYF
TRBD1,16,TRBV29-1,-,TRBJ2-7,TGCAGCGTTGATCGACCTAGGACAGGGGGCGGGGACGAGCAGTACTTC,CSVDRPRTGGGDEQYF
-,15,TRBV29-1,-,TRBJ2-3,TGCAGCGTTGAAGGGGACGGGGGTGGCACAGATACGCAGTATTTT,CSVEGDGGGTDTQYF
TRBD2,16,TRBV14,-,TRBJ2-5,TGTGCCAGCAGCCCCCGGACTAGCCCGTACCAAGAGACCCAGTACTTC,CASSPRTSPYQETQYF
TRBD1,16,TRBV18,-,TRBJ2-2,TGTGCCAGCTCACCAATAGGACAGGGAAATACCGGGGAGCTGTTTTTT,CASSPIGQGNTGELFF
TRBD1,14,TRBV5-1,-,TRBJ1-3,TGCGCCAGCAGCTGGAGGACAGGGGGGGACACCATATATTTT,CASSWRTGGDTIYF
-,14,TRBV9,few,TRBJ1-1,TGTGCCAGCAGCGTAGGACAGGAGAACACTGAAGCTTTCTTT,CASSVGQENTEAFF
-,15,TRBV5-1,-,TRBJ1-1,TGCGCCAGCGGTCCCTTTCCGGGGATGAACACTGAAGCTTTCTTT,CASGPFPGMNTEAFF
-,14,TRBV11-2,-,TRBJ2-5,TGTGCCAGCAGCCCCGGGTACTCACAAGAGACCCAGTACTTC,CASSPGYSQETQYF
-,12,TRBV7-2,-,TRBJ2-1,TGTGCCAGCAGCCCCAGGGGTGGTGAGCAGTTCTTC,CASSPRGGEQFF
TRBD1,16,TRBV7-2,-,TRBJ1-4,TGTGCCAGCAGCTTAGGGGACAGGGGTACTAATGAAAAACTGTTTTTT,CASSLGDRGTNEKLFF
TRBD2,15,TRBV5-1,few,TRBJ2-7,TGCGCCAGCAGCTATGGGACTAGCGGGAACTACGAGCAGTACTTC,CASSYGTSGNYEQYF
TRBD1,16,TRBV4-1,many,TRBJ2-1,TGCGCCAGCAGCCAGGATCGGGACAGGGAAGGCCATGAGCAGTTCTTC,CASSQDRDREGHEQFF
TRBD1,14,TRBV10-3,-,TRBJ1-2,TGTGCCATCAGTGGTGGACAGGGACTATATGGCTACACCTTC,CAISGGQGLYGYTF
TRBD2,15,TRBV27,-,TRBJ2-7,TGTGCCAGCAGTCACGGACTAGCGGGGGTATACGAGCAGTACTTC,CASSHGLAGVYEQYF